This TCR beta chain comes out of a study of shared clonotypes between healthy human individuals. Libraries were prepared by immunoSEQ multiplex PCR; TCRdb keeps only in-frame clonotypes and omits some of them. The sample records approximately 2.5 million clones, more than 85% being singletons. Between the trimmed V and J ends, which lost 5 bases and 9 bases, there was a span of 17 bases. The CDR3 extends over 13 amino acids. Germline V gene sequence: CDR1 GTSNPN, CDR2 SVGIG (reference sequence). What was sequenced was naive CD4+ T cells from PBMCs. Subset defined: CD45RA+ positively selected. The TCR sequence derives from a man aged 18 to 35 in good health. Some clones in this sample may be carry-over from other donors' samples. The chain joins TRBV30 to TRBJ2-1; possibly TRBD1 or TRBD2 for D (5 bases each). CDR3 in DNA: TGTGCCTGGGCCGGGACCCCTGGGGGTGAGCAGTTCTTC. The encoded protein is CAWAGTPGGEQFF. Variable domain in full (rest from reference TRBV30 and TRBJ2-1): SQTIHQWPATLVQPVGSPLSLECTVEGTSNPNLYWYRQAAGRGLQLLFYSVGIGQISSEVPQNLSASRPQDRQFILSSKKLLLSDSGFYLCAWAGTPGGEQFFGPGTRLTVL.